This entry lists 7 T cell receptor beta chains sequenced from one sample in a study of T-cell memory formation after mild COVID-19. TCRdb fed the 5' RACE reads into MiXCR, producing one record per CDR3 protein. The repertoire has about 280,000 distinct CDR3 sequences, 8% to 9% of them found once; the top ten carry approximately 23%. The sample was PBMCs or a T cell subset sorted from them (not recorded which). The receptors derive from a man in his late teens or twenties who had mild COVID-19 (a few samples of this study predate the infection). Cell type and time point are not known.

The table lists this clonotype with a few counts. V and J are TRBV15 and TRBJ1-4; no reliable D call. CDR3 length: 13 amino acids. V was shortened by 0 bases and J by 10 bases, with 9 bases between the two germline ends. From germline, CDR1 is LNHNV and CDR2 YYDKDF (reference sequence). The CDR3 spells CATSRDRAGKLFF. The CDR3 nucleotides read TGTGCCACCAGCAGAGATCGGGCTGGAAAACTGTTTTTT. The whole variable domain, remainder taken from reference TRBV15 and TRBJ1-4, is DAMVIQNPRYQVTQFGKPVTLSCSQTLNHNVMYWYQQKSSQAPKLLFHYYDKDFNNEADTPDNFQSRRPNTSFCFLDIRSPGLGDTAMYLCATSRDRAGKLFFGSGTQLSVL.

This clonotype has more than one count but fewer than ten. In DNA form, the CDR3 reads TGCGCCAGCAGTGAGACAGGCGCCTACGAGCAGTACTTC. This codes for CASSETGAYEQYF. The chain carries TRBV10-1 and TRBJ2-7, with D perhaps matching TRBD1 (5 bases). V shed 2 bases and J shed 2 bases, with 7 bases lying between them. Germline V CDR1 and CDR2: WNHNN, SYGVQD (reference sequence). The CDR3 spans 13 residues.

V is TRBV6-5 and J is TRBJ2-1; D may be TRBD1 or TRBD2 (5 bases each). Germline V gene sequence: CDR1 MNHEY, CDR2 SVGAGI. The V end was cut by 8 bases, the J end by 4 bases, with 15 bases between. CDR3 length equals 14 residues. The CDR3 is CASRPGPTYNEQFF. CDR3 sequence (DNA): TGTGCCAGCCGGCCGGGACCTACATACAATGAGCAGTTCTTC.

This clonotype has more than one count but fewer than ten. J is TRBJ1-3 and V is TRBV7-2; TRBD1 is a possible D gene (6 bases). The V end was cut by 8 bases, the J end by 2 bases, with 10 bases between. The CDR3 has 13 residues. Germline V gene data show CDR1 as SGHTA and CDR2 as FQGNSA. CDR3 sequence (DNA): TGTGCCAGCGGGGGCTCCACTGGAAACACCATATATTTT. It specifies CASGGSTGNTIYF.

In DNA, the CDR3 is TGCGCCAGCAGCTTGTGGTGGAACACCGGGGAGCTGTTTTTT. Its translation is CASSLWWNTGELFF. The chain couples TRBV5-1 to TRBJ2-2; D remains unclear. Germline lookup yields CDR1 SGHRS and CDR2 YFSETQ. V dropped 1 base and J dropped 1 base, with 5 bases sitting between them. The CDR3 spans 14 residues.

This clonotype has ten or more counts. The chain employs TRBV7-9 and TRBJ2-4; TRBD1 matches at 7 bases. Trimming took 6 bases from V and 1 from J; bases not matched to a gene: 9. CDR1 SEHNR and CDR2 FQNEAQ come from the germline V gene (reference sequence). The CDR3 covers 16 residues. CDR3 residues: CASSLTGVYAKNIQYF. The CDR3 DNA sequence: TGTGCCAGCAGTCTAACAGGGGTATACGCCAAAAACATTCAGTACTTC.

This chain joins TRBV24-1 and TRBJ2-3; 10 nucleotides align to TRBD2. The germline V gene encodes CDR1 KGHDR and CDR2 SFDVKD. This CDR3 has 18 residues. The J segment lost 5 bases and the V segment lost 4 bases, leaving 14 bases of the junction unmatched. CDR3 coding DNA: TGTGCCACCAGTGACCCCCGGGGGAGCGGGGGGGAGGTAGATACGCAGTATTTT. It is translated as CATSDPRGSGGEVDTQYF.